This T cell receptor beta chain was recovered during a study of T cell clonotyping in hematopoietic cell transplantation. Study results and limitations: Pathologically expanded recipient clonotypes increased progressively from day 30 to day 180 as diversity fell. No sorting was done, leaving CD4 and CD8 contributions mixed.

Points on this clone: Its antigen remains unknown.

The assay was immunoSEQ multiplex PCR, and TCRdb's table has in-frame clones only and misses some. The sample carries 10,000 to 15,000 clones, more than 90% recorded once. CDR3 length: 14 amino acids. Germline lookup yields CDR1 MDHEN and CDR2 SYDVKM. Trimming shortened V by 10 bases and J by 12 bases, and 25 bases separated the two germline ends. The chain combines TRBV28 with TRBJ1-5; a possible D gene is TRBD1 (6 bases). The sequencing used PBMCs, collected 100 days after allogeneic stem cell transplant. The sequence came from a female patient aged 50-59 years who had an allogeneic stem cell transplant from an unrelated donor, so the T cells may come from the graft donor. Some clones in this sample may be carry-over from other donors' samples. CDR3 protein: CATFNRARGWLQHF. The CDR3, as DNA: TGTGCCACCTTCAACCGGGCCAGGGGATGGCTCCAGCATTTT.